The present T cell receptor beta chain was sequenced within a study of OX40 agonist ivuxolimab in advanced cancers. Whole-study context: Patients were dosed with the agonistic anti-OX40 (CD134) antibody ivuxolimab. Subjects had a mean age of around 60 years, with a range of roughly 20 to 80; less than 90% were male.

General study findings and limits: Clones of CD4+ and CD8+ blood T cells grew by week 6 at doses of 0.1 to 3.0 mg/kg. Some of the nonresponding patients also showed low levels of normalized T-cell clonal expansion.

Remarks on this clone: Its antigen remains unidentified.

The V end lost 2 bases, the J end lost 5 bases, and 22 bases lay between the germline ends. The CDR3 length is 17 residues. CDR1 and CDR2 (germline): SGDLS, YYNGEE. Clones were sequenced by immunoSEQ multiplex PCR, and TCRdb holds only the in-frame ones, with some missing. The sample lists over 15,000 clones, about 86% occurring once. Here the sequenced sample was CD4+ or CD8+ T cells sorted from blood, taken in a trial of the OX40 agonist ivuxolimab. This sequence joins TRBV9 and TRBJ2-5; D unresolved. This receptor was obtained from an adult with an advanced solid tumor such as melanoma, head and neck, liver or kidney cancer. The CDR3 sequence is CASSVGIQTRRRETQYF. DNA of the CDR3: TGTGCCAGCAGCGTGGGAATCCAGACAAGGAGACGGGAGACCCAGTACTTC.